This TCR beta chain stems from a study of PD-1 blockade in classical Hodgkin lymphoma. Study findings and constraints: Partial responders and progressors had significantly lower baseline TCR diversity. What caused the repertoire differences, perhaps disease activity or prior therapy, remains undefined. By C4D1 there was a significant rise in CD4+ TCR diversity but not in CD8+ TCR diversity.

Clones were sequenced by immunoSEQ multiplex PCR, and TCRdb holds only the in-frame ones, with some missing. The sample carries 35,000 to 45,000 clones, 71% recorded once. In every patient, relapse followed autologous stem cell transplantation, while exposure to brentuximab vedotin differed. In germline, CDR1 is SGDLS, CDR2 YYNGEE. Trimming cost V 6 bases and J 0 bases, with 13 bases left between them. The CDR3 covers 15 residues. About this clone: The antigen remains undetermined.

The specimen was peripheral blood mononuclear cells (PBMCs), collected at baseline. The genes are TRBV9 and TRBJ1-3; no definite D call. This TCR came from a human donor with classical Hodgkin lymphoma. The CDR3 nucleotides read TGTGCCAGCACGTATTCCATAAGCTCTGGAAACACCATATATTTT. It translates to CASTYSISSGNTIYF.